This TCR beta chain came from a study of OX40 agonist ivuxolimab in advanced cancers. Study results and limitations: Some nonresponders also had low normalized T-cell clonal expansion.

The method was immunoSEQ multiplex PCR; TCRdb's version includes in-frame clones alone and lacks a portion of them. The data show more than 45,000 clones, roughly 86% seen once. Trimming stripped 0 bases from V and 3 bases from J, with 10 bases between. This CDR3 contains 14 residues. Germline lookup yields CDR1 SGHRS and CDR2 YFSETQ. As to this clone: What it recognizes is unknown.

The rearrangement joins TRBV5-1 to TRBJ2-7, with unresolved D. Specimen: CD4+ or CD8+ T cells sorted from blood, collected in a trial of the OX40 agonist ivuxolimab. The TCR was taken from an adult with an advanced solid tumor such as melanoma, head and neck, liver or kidney cancer. CDR3 bases: TGCGCCAGCAGCTTGGTTGGCAGTTACTACGAGCAGTACTTC. Protein: CASSLVGSYYEQYF.